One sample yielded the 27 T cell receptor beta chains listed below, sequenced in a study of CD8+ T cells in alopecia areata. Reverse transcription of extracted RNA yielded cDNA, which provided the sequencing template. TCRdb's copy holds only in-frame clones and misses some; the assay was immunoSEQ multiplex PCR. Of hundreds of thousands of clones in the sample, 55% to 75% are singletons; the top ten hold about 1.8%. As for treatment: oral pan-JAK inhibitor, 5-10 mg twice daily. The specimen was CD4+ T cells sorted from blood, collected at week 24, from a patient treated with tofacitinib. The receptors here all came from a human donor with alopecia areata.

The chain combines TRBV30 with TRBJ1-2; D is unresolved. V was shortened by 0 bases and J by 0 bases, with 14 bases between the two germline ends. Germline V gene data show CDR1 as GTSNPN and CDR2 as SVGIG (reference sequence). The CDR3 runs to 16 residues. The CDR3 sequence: CAWSVRTLGPNYGYTF. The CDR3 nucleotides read TGTGCCTGGAGTGTCCGTACATTAGGGCCTAACTATGGCTACACCTTC.

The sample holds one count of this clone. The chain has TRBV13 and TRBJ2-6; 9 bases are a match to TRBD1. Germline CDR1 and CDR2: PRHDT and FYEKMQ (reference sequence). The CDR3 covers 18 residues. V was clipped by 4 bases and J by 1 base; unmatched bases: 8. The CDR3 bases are TGTGCCAGCAGCTCCCCCGGGACAGGGATATCTGGGGCCAACGTCCTGACTTTC. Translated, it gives CASSSPGTGISGANVLTF.

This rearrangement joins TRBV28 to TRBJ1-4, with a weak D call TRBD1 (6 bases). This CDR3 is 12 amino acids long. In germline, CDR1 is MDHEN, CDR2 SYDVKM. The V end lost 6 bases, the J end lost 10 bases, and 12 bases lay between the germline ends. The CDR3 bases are TGTGCCAGCAGGAACAGGGAGGGAAAACTGTTTTTT. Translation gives CASRNREGKLFF. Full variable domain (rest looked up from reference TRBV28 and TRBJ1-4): DVKVTQSSRYLVKRTGEKVFLECVQDMDHENMFWYRQDPGLGLRLIYFSYDVKMKEKGDIPEGYSVSREKKERFSLILESASTNQTSMYLCASRNREGKLFFGSGTQLSVL.

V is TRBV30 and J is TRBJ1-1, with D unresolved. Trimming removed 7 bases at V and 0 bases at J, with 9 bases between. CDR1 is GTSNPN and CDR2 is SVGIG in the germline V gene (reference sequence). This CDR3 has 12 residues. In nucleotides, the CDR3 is TGTGCCTTGGGCAGACTGAACACTGAAGCTTTCTTT. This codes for CALGRLNTEAFF.

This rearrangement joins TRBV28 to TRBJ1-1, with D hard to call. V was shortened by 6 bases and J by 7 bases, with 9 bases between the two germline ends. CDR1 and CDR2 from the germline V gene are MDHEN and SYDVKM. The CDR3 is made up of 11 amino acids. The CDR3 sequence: CASSKQLEAFF. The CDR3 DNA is TGTGCCAGCAGCAAACAGCTTGAAGCTTTCTTT.

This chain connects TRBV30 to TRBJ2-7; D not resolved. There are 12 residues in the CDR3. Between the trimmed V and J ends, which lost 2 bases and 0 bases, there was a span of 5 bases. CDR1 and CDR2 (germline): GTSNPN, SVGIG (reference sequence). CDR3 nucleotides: TGTGCCTGGAGTCAGAGCTCCTACGAGCAGTACTTC. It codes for CAWSQSSYEQYF. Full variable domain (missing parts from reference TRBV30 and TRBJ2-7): SQTIHQWPATLVQPVGSPLSLECTVEGTSNPNLYWYRQAAGRGLQLLFYSVGIGQISSEVPQNLSASRPQDRQFILSSKKLLLSDSGFYLCAWSQSSYEQYFGPGTRLTVT.

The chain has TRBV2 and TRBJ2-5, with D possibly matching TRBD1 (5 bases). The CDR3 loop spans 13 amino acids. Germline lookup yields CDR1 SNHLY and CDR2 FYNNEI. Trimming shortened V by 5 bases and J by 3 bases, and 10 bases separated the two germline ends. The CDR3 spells CASSKGAEETQYF. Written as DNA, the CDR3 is TGTGCCAGCAGTAAAGGGGCAGAAGAGACCCAGTACTTC.

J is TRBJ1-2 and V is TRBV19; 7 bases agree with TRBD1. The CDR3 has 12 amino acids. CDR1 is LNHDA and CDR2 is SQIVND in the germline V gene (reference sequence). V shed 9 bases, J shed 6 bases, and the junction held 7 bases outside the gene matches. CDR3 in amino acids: CASVGTDNGYTF. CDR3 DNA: TGTGCCAGCGTGGGGACAGACAATGGCTACACCTTC.

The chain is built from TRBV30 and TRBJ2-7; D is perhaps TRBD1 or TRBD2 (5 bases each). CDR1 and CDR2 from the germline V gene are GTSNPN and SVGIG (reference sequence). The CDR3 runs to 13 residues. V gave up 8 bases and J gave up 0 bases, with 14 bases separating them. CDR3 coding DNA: TGTGCCGGGACCCGGGACGACTCCTACGAGCAGTACTTC. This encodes CAGTRDDSYEQYF.

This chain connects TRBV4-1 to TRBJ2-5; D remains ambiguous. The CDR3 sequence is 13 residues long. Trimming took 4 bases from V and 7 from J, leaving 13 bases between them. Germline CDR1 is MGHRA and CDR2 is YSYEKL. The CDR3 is CASSPKFYGTQYF. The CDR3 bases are TGCGCCAGCAGCCCCAAGTTTTATGGGACCCAGTACTTC.

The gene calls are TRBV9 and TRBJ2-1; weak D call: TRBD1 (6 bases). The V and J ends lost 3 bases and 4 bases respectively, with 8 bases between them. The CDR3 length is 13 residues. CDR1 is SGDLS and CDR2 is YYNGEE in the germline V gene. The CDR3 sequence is CASSDGQYNEQFF. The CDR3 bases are TGTGCCAGCAGCGATGGACAGTACAATGAGCAGTTCTTC.

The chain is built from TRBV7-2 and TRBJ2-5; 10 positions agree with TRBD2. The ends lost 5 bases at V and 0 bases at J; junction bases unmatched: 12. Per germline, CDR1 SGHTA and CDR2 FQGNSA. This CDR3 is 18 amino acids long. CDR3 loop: CASSQGASGGPYQETQYF. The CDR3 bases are TGTGCCAGCAGCCAGGGGGCTAGCGGGGGCCCGTACCAAGAGACCCAGTACTTC.

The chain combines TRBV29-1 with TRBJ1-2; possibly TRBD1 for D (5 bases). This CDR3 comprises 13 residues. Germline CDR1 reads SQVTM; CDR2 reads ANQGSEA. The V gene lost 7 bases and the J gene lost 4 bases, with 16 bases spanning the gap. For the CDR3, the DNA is TGCAGCGCTGGGATCTTGGGGGGCTATGGCTACACCTTC. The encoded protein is CSAGILGGYGYTF.

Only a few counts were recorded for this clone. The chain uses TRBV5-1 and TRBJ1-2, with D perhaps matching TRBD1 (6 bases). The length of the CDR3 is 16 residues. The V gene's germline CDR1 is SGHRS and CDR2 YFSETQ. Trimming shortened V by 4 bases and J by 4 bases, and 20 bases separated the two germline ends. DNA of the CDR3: TGCGCCAGCAGCCGTTTTACCCTGGACAGACTCTATGGCTACACCTTC. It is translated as CASSRFTLDRLYGYTF.

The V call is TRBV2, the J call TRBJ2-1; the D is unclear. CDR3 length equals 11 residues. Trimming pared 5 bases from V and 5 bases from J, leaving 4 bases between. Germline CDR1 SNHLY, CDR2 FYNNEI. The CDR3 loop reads CASSTDNEQFF. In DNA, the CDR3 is TGTGCCAGCAGTACCGACAATGAGCAGTTCTTC.

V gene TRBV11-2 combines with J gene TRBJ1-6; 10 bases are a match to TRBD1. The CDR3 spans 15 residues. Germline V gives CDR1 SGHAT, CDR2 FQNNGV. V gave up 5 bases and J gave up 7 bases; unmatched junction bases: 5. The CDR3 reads CASSLRQGANSPLHF. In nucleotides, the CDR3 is TGTGCCAGCAGCCTGAGACAGGGGGCGAATTCACCCCTCCACTTT.

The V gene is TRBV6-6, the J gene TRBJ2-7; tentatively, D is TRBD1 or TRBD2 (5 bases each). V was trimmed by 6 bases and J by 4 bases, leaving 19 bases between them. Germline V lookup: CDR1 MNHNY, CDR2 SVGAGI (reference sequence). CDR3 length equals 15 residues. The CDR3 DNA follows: TGTGCCAGCAGAGACCTACGGGACCGACCTTACGAGCAGTACTTC. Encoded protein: CASRDLRDRPYEQYF.

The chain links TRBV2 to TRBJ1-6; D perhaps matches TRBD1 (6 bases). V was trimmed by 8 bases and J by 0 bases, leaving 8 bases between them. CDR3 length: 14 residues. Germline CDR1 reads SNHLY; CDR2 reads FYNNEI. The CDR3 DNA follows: TGTGCCAGCGGACAGAGCTCCTATAATTCACCCCTCCACTTT. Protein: CASGQSSYNSPLHF.

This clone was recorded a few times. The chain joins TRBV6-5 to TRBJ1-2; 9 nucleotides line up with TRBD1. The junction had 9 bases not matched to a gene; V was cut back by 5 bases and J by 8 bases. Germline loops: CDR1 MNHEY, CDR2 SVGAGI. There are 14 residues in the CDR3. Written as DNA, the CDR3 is TGTGCCAGCAGTATCTCCGGGACAGGGAGAGGCTACACCTTC. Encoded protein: CASSISGTGRGYTF.

The CDR3 is CASRRGTGGGHTEAFF. CDR3 DNA sequence: TGCGCCAGCAGACGAGGGACAGGGGGCGGGCACACTGAAGCTTTCTTT. V and J are TRBV4-1 and TRBJ1-1; TRBD1 agrees at 12 bases. Germline V lookup: CDR1 MGHRA, CDR2 YSYEKL. The CDR3 is 16 residues long. V shed 6 bases and J 3 bases; nucleotides not matched to a gene: 8.

CDR3 sequence reads: CSAGTAQNTEAFF. The CDR3 DNA is TGCAGCGCCGGGACAGCCCAGAACACTGAAGCTTTCTTT. The rearrangement links TRBV29-1 to TRBJ1-1; 7 bases line up with TRBD1. From germline, CDR1 is SQVTM and CDR2 ANQGSEA. This CDR3 comprises 13 residues. Unmatched junction bases numbered 6, after V lost 7 bases and J lost 1 base.

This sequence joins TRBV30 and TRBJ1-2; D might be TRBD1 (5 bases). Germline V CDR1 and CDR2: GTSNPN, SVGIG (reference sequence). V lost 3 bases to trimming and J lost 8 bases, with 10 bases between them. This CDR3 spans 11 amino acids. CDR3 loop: CAWRGLGGYTF. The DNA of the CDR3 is TGTGCCTGGAGGGGACTTGGGGGCTACACCTTC.

The CDR3 coding sequence is TGTGCCAGCAGTTTATCGGGGGACAGGGGTACCGAAAAACTGTTTTTT. Protein product: CASSLSGDRGTEKLFF. The V gene is TRBV27, the J gene TRBJ1-4, with 10 bases fitting TRBD1. Germline V CDR1 and CDR2: MNHEY, SMNVEV (reference sequence). The CDR3 is 16 amino acids. The junction had 6 bases not matched to a gene; V was cut back by 0 bases and J by 8 bases.

CDR3 coding DNA: TGTGCCAGCAGCGTAGGACTCCGTGAGACCCAGTACTTC. It codes for CASSVGLRETQYF. The chain employs TRBV9 and TRBJ2-5; no reliable D call. The CDR3 covers 13 residues. Trimming took off 0 bases at V and 5 bases at J, with 8 bases between the two ends. Germline V gene sequence: CDR1 SGDLS, CDR2 YYNGEE. The variable domain in full, completed from reference TRBV9 and TRBJ2-5, reads DSGVTQTPKHLITATGQRVTLRCSPRSGDLSVYWYQQSLDQGLQFLIQYYNGEERAKGNILERFSAQQFPDLHSELNLSSLELGDSALYFCASSVGLRETQYFGPGTRLLVL.

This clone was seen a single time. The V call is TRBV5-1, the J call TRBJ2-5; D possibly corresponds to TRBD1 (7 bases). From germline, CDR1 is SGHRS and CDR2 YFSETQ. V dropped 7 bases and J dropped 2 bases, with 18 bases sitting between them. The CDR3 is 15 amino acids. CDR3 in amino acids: CASCGTGEAQETQYF. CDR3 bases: TGCGCCAGCTGTGGTACAGGGGAGGCACAAGAGACCCAGTACTTC. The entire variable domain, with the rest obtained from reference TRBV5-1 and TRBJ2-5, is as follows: KAGVTQTPRYLIKTRGQQVTLSCSPISGHRSVSWYQQTPGQGLQFLFEYFSETQRNKGNFPGRFSGRQFSNSRSEMNVSTLELGDSALYLCASCGTGEAQETQYFGPGTRLLVL.

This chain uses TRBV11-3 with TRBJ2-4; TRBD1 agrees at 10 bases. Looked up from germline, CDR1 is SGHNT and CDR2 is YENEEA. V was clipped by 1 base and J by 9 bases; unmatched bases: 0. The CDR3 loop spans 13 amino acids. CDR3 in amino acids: CASSLGDRGIQYF. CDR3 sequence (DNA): TGTGCCAGCAGCTTAGGGGACAGGGGCATTCAGTACTTC.

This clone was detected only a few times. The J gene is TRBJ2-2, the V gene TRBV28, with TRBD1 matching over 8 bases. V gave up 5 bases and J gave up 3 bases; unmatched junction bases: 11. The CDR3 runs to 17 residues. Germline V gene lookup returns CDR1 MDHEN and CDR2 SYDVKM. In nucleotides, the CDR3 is TGTGCCAGCAGTCCGGGACAGGCCTTAGATTACACCGGGGAGCTGTTTTTT. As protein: CASSPGQALDYTGELFF. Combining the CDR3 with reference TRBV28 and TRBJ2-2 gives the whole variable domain DVKVTQSSRYLVKRTGEKVFLECVQDMDHENMFWYRQDPGLGLRLIYFSYDVKMKEKGDIPEGYSVSREKKERFSLILESASTNQTSMYLCASSPGQALDYTGELFFGEGSRLTVL.